The entry that follows covers one T cell receptor beta chain sequence. Its antigen is not identified. Following extraction, RNA underwent reverse transcription to cDNA, which served as the sequencing template. Profiling relied on immunoSEQ multiplex PCR, and the TCRdb table lists in-frame clones only, not all of them. The sample shows about 140,000 clones, 45% to 60% of them seen only once. In germline, CDR1 is SGHAT, CDR2 FQNNGV. V was clipped by 5 bases and J by 5 bases, with 15 bases between them. CDR3 length equals 15 residues. The data originate from a study of CD8+ T cells in alopecia areata. The study's findings and limits: Scalp repertoires also include resident alphabeta T cells from normal skin.

The chain couples TRBV11-2 to TRBJ2-2; perhaps TRBD2 as D (5 bases). Sequenced input: CD4+ T cells sorted from blood. The sequence came from a human donor in good health. The DNA of the CDR3 is TGTGCCAGCAGCCTAGGAGGTGGCTGGACCGGGGAGCTGTTTTTT. Translation gives CASSLGGGWTGELFF.